This TCR beta chain was documented in a study of T cell changes during pregnancy in multiple sclerosis. Assay used: immunoSEQ multiplex PCR; TCRdb lists only in-frame clones, some missing. Of tens of thousands of clones in the sample, roughly 91% were seen once. Germline V CDR1 and CDR2: MGHRA, YSYEKL. With 1 base clipped from V and 4 bases from J, the junction kept 8 bases outside the gene matches. The CDR3 has 16 residues. The receptor's source is a female donor with multiple sclerosis, enrolled in a pregnancy study. The chain carries TRBV4-1 and TRBJ2-5, with 8 bases matching TRBD1. The sample in question was peripheral blood, obtained in the second trimester of pregnancy. CDR3 bases: TGCGCCAGCAGCCAAGGGCCGACAGGGGCCGGAGAGACCCAGTACTTC. Translated, it gives CASSQGPTGAGETQYF.